These 4 T cell receptor beta chains were sequenced from one sample in a study of CD8+ T cells in alopecia areata. After isolation, RNA underwent reverse transcription to generate cDNA as the sequencing template. This table comes from immunoSEQ multiplex PCR, and its TCRdb copy is limited to in-frame clones, with some not included. The repertoire holds over 85,000 clones, with 40% to 45% as singletons. Input material: CD4+ T cells sorted from blood. All receptors come from a human donor with alopecia areata.

The chain combines TRBV18 with TRBJ1-2, with D unclear. Trimming removed 6 bases at V and 2 bases at J, with 16 bases between. This CDR3 has 15 residues. CDR1 and CDR2 from the germline V gene are KGHSH and LQKENI. The CDR3 nucleotides are TGTGCCAGCTCCCCGACACAGCCTACGAACTATGGCTACACCTTC. It encodes CASSPTQPTNYGYTF.

The CDR3 DNA follows: TGTGCCATTCAATCAGGGGGCTTTGACGCTGAAGCTTTCTTT. It encodes CAIQSGGFDAEAFF. The chain carries TRBV10-3 and TRBJ1-1; TRBD1 matches at 8 bases. Germline CDR1 ENHRY, CDR2 SYGVKD. This CDR3 comprises 14 residues. The J segment lost 6 bases and the V segment lost 9 bases, leaving 12 bases of the junction unmatched.

This clone was picked up a small number of times. This chain links TRBV7-2 with TRBJ2-5; D is ambiguous. The V gene's germline CDR1 is SGHTA and CDR2 FQGNSA. The CDR3 totals 13 residues. The V end lost 5 bases, the J end lost 5 bases, and 12 bases lay between the germline ends. The CDR3 protein is CASSTDPRETQYF. The CDR3 coding sequence is TGTGCCAGCAGCACCGACCCGCGGGAGACCCAGTACTTC. Full variable domain (outside the CDR3, taken from reference TRBV7-2 and TRBJ2-5): GAGVSQSPSNKVTEKGKDVELRCDPISGHTALYWYRQSLGQGLEFLIYFQGNSAPDKSGLPSDRFSAERTGGSVSTLTIQRTQQEDSAVYLCASSTDPRETQYFGPGTRLLVL.

This clone has more than one count but fewer than ten. This rearrangement joins TRBV29-1 to TRBJ2-5; the D gene is possibly TRBD1 (5 bases). Trimming removed 4 bases at V and 3 bases at J, with 12 bases between. Germline V gives CDR1 SQVTM, CDR2 ANQGSEA. This CDR3 has 13 residues. Here the CDR3 DNA reads TGCAGCGTTGCCGACAGCGCCGAAGAGACCCAGTACTTC. This codes for CSVADSAEETQYF.